This is a list of T cell receptor beta chains from one sample in a study of T cells in Graves' hyperthyroidism and ophthalmopathy. Using its own MiXCR run on the multiplex PCR reads, TCRdb lists one record per CDR3 protein. The profile shows some 650,000 distinct CDR3 sequences, 16% of them singletons. Input material: blood. The receptors shown here come from a woman aged 40 to 50 with Graves' ophthalmopathy. CDR3s include the opening cysteine and the closing phenylalanine or tryptophan. The order of the fields is D gene, V gene, clone size, J gene, CDR3 DNA, CDR3 protein. D genes are given only for firm matches. Size values are once, few and many counts, or a class for expanded clones, and some rows have none.

-	TRBV28	many	TRBJ1-2	TGTGCCACCCAGACAGTTGTCGTGGACGGCTACACCTTC	CATQTVVVDGYTF
-	TRBV19	few	TRBJ1-5	TGTGCCAGTAGGACGGGCTTCGGGGGCAATCAGCCCCAGCATTTT	CASRTGFGGNQPQHF
TRBD1	TRBV5-5	many	TRBJ2-1	TGTGCCAGCAGCCGAGGACAGGGGGCGTACAATGAGCAGTTCTTC	CASSRGQGAYNEQFF
TRBD1	TRBV6-1	few	TRBJ2-1	TGTGCCAGCAGTGTTTCAGGGGGCACGTGGAATGAGCAGTTCTTC	CASSVSGGTWNEQFF
-	TRBV5-1	-	TRBJ1-2	TGCGCCAGCAGCTTGGAGAGCTATGGCTACACCTTC	CASSLESYGYTF
-	TRBV2	many	TRBJ2-7	TGTGCCAGCAGTAATCAACTATTAGGAGAGCAGTACTTC	CASSNQLLGEQYF
-	TRBV7-9	many	TRBJ2-1	TGTGCCAGCAGCTTCGACATAGATGAGCAGTTCTTC	CASSFDIDEQFF
-	TRBV13	-	TRBJ1-2	TGTGCCAGCAGCTTAGCCTCCAATACCGGGACGGTCTATGGCTACACCTTC	CASSLASNTGTVYGYTF
TRBD1	TRBV18	many	TRBJ2-7	TGTGCCAGCTCCCCGGGACAGAAGAGCTACGAGCAGTACTTC	CASSPGQKSYEQYF
-	TRBV28	many	TRBJ2-7	TGTGCCAGCAGTACCCCGGGAACCGGGCACGAGCAGTACTTC	CASSTPGTGHEQYF
TRBD1	TRBV6-1	many	TRBJ1-1	TGTGCCAGCAGTCCTAAAGACAGGGGGACAATGAACACTGAAGCTTTCTTT	CASSPKDRGTMNTEAFF
-	TRBV11-2	many	TRBJ2-1	TGTGCCAGCAGCTTAGATCGGGGTCTCTACAATGAGCAGTTCTTC	CASSLDRGLYNEQFF
TRBD2	TRBV7-3	many	TRBJ2-1	TGTGCCAGCAGCTTACAGACTAGCGGGTCCTACAATGAGCAGTTCTTC	CASSLQTSGSYNEQFF
TRBD1	TRBV14	-	TRBJ2-1	TGTGCCAGCAGCCAAAGACAGGGTCTCTACAATGAGCAGTTCTTC	CASSQRQGLYNEQFF
TRBD1	TRBV2	many	TRBJ2-3	TGTGCCAGCAGGGACCCCTCCGGACAGGGTAAGGGGCAGCGGAGCACAGATACGCAGTATTTT	CASRDPSGQGKGQRSTDTQYF
-	TRBV20-1	-	TRBJ1-1	TGCAGTGCTAGTTTCAGGACTGAAGCTTTCTTT	CSASFRTEAFF
TRBD1	TRBV29-1	-	TRBJ1-5	TGCAGCTTTACAGGGGGTCTCAATCAGCCCCAGCATTTT	CSFTGGLNQPQHF
-	TRBV3-1	-	TRBJ1-1	TGTGCCAGCAAAGGGAGGGGGGGGAACACTGAAGCTTTCTTT	CASKGRGGNTEAFF
-	TRBV28	many	TRBJ1-2	TGTGCCAGCAGTTTGGGTTGGGTTAACTATGGCTACACCTTC	CASSLGWVNYGYTF
-	TRBV2	many	TRBJ1-2	TGTGCCAGCAGTGAAGGCTCGACACCCAGTGGCTACACCTTC	CASSEGSTPSGYTF
TRBD1	TRBV6-5	many	TRBJ2-2	TGTGCCAGCAGTTACTCCAGGGGGCTCAGCGGGGAGCTGTTTTTT	CASSYSRGLSGELFF
-	TRBV19	few	TRBJ1-1	TGTGCCAGTAGAATAGGGGACATGAACACTGAAGCTTTCTTT	CASRIGDMNTEAFF
-	TRBV11-2	few	TRBJ2-7	TGTGCCAGCAGCCAGCGGGCTCAGGGACCCTTTGAATGGCAGTACTTC	CASSQRAQGPFEWQYF
TRBD1	TRBV11-2	many	TRBJ1-4	TGTGCCAGCAGCTCCCGGAGACAGGGCCTTAATGAAAAACTGTTTTTT	CASSSRRQGLNEKLFF
-	TRBV2	many	TRBJ2-2	TGTGCCAGCAGTGGAGTCGGGCATGCGGGGGAGCTGTTTTTT	CASSGVGHAGELFF
-	TRBV3-1	many	TRBJ1-1	TGTGCCAGCAGCCAAGATGGGATGAACACTGAAGCTTTCTTT	CASSQDGMNTEAFF
TRBD1	TRBV27	few	TRBJ2-3	TGTGCCAGCAGTCAAGACAGGGGGCGAGATACGCAGTATTTT	CASSQDRGRDTQYF
-	TRBV5-1	many	TRBJ2-6	TGCGCCAGCAGCCGCGAATTACAGGGTTACTCTGGGGCCAACGTCCTGACTTTC	CASSRELQGYSGANVLTF
-	TRBV5-1	-	TRBJ2-1	TGCGCCAGCAGCTTGGCCGCGGCTACCTACAATGAGCAGTTCTTC	CASSLAAATYNEQFF
-	TRBV12-3/TRBV12-4	-	TRBJ1-1	TGTGCCAGCAGTTTTCTGGGCGTGAACACTGAAGCTTTCTTT	CASSFLGVNTEAFF
-	TRBV7-9	many	TRBJ2-5	TGTGCCAGCAGCTTATCGGGGTTACGTCAACAAGAGACCCAGTACTTC	CASSLSGLRQQETQYF
-	TRBV5-1	many	TRBJ2-1	TGCGCCAGCAGCTTGGTCTCGCAACCCGGCTACAATGAGCAGTTCTTC	CASSLVSQPGYNEQFF
TRBD1	TRBV6-1	many	TRBJ2-5	TGTGCCAGTAGGACAGGGAAAGAGACCCAGTACTTC	CASRTGKETQYF
-	TRBV7-3	few	TRBJ2-1	TGTGCCAGCAGCTTAATGGTGGGCTCCGGGGCCAATGAGCAGTTCTTC	CASSLMVGSGANEQFF
-	TRBV11-2	many	TRBJ2-3	TGTGCCAGCAGCTTGATAGGGACGAGCACAGATACGCAGTATTTT	CASSLIGTSTDTQYF
TRBD1	TRBV5-1	many	TRBJ2-7	TGCGCCAGCAGCCTAACCACAGGGGCGATTGCCTACGAGCAGTACTTC	CASSLTTGAIAYEQYF
-	TRBV18	many	TRBJ1-2	TGTGCCAGCTCACCATACTCGGAGGATGGCTACACCTTC	CASSPYSEDGYTF
-	TRBV2	many	TRBJ1-6	TGTGCCAGCAGTGAGGGACGGACGTGGTCGGCACCCCTCCACTTT	CASSEGRTWSAPLHF